Below, one T cell receptor (beta chain) is given with its context. This receptor's antigen is unknown. No much larger clonotype is one base removed from it; base qualities were not supplied. According to the germline V gene, CDR1 reads MGHRA and CDR2 reads YSYEKL. From the cysteine through the phenylalanine, the CDR3 covers 16 amino acids. Of the read, only the CDR3 DNA is kept; its 48 bases are in frame from base 1. Trimming accounts for 1 base at V and 9 bases at J, while the number of junction bases matched to no gene is 10. TCRbeta CDR3 regions were amplified from genomic DNA by means of the immunoSEQ Assay, a bias-controlled multiplex PCR. Regarding the original processing steps: The number of nucleated cells in each sample was estimated from the amplification of reference gene primers within the assay. To quantify the absolute abundance of each unique TCRbeta CDR3 rearrangement, sequence reads were collapsed and filtered. Productive Simpson clonality was computed per sample as the square root of Simpson's diversity index over productive rearrangements. In its TCRdb copy, this immuneACCESS table keeps in-frame sequences only and misses some clones. Where compared with another copy, unresolved V genes explain less than half of these, and the others have no known cause. The DNA was the basis for D and trimming; V, J and clone size are from that table. The sample yields about 320,000 clones; 75% to 90% were counted once. About 5% of the sample goes to the ten largest clones.

Participants in the prospective study were enrolled through a virtual design, were aged about 18 to 89 years, and lived in about 25 United States geographic areas. In the prospective study, participants were assigned to cohorts based on the clinical history participants reported in a screening survey and a study questionnaire. ImmuneRACE Cohort 3 recovered participants were defined by two consecutive negative NP/OP PCR tests, healthcare professional clearance, or symptom resolution. In the prospective study, mobile phlebotomists collected whole blood, serum and a nasopharyngeal or oropharyngeal swab from each participant. Over a roughly 2-month period, participants in the prospective study had the option of providing additional blood draws and questionnaires. Prospective study blood samples were shipped either frozen or at room temperature before DNA extraction. This sample is part of a study of blood T cell repertoires in COVID-19 (TCRdb year 2020). Context from the whole study: Samples covering the acute and convalescent phases of COVID-19 were provided by collaborators in the United States, Italy and Spain. The prospective study material was composed of cDNA or gDNA derived from T cells, B-cell-depleted T cells, or PBMCs. The dataset comprised deeply sampled blood TCRbeta repertoires from subjects exposed to, actively infected with, or recovered from COVID-19. A freely available public database, intended as a resource for researchers studying the immune response to SARS-CoV-2, is where the repertoires were released. Samples were obtained from the ongoing ImmuneRACE study (first 160 participants) and from about 1,300 subjects provided by 6 global collaborators. Nearly every sample came with metadata listing a de-identified subject ID, COVID-19 status, age in years and sex. HLA class I and class II types, where available, came from metadata supplied by the sample provider rather than from assay-based typing.

Overall results and qualifications from the work: How much clinical and demographic metadata was included differed by source and by participant, and the metadata was provided uncurated.

This sequence originates from a man aged 25 to 40 who had recovered from COVID-19. This receptor chain uses TRBV4-1 and TRBJ2-2; a stretch of 8 junction bases matches TRBD2. The sample consisted of PBMCs or T cells enriched from blood (not recorded which). The nucleotide sequence reads as follows: TGCGCCAGCAGCCAAGTAACTCGGCGGGGGGCCCGGGAGCTGTTTTTT. Translated, it reads CASSQVTRRGARELFF.